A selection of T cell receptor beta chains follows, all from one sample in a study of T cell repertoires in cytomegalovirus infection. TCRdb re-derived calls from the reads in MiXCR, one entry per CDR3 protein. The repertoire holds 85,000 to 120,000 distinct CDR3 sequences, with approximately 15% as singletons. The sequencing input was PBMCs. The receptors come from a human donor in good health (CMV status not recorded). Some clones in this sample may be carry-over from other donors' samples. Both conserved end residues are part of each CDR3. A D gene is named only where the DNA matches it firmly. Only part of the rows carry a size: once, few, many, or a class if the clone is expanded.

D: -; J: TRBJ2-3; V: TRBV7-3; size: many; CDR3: CASSSFIGASTDTQYF; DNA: TGTGCCAGCAGCTCCTTTATCGGGGCTAGCACAGATACGCAGTATTTT
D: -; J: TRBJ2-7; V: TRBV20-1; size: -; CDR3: CSALEGVEGEQYF; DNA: TGCAGTGCCCTAGAGGGGGTAGAGGGCGAGCAGTACTTC
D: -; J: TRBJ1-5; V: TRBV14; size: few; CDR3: CAGPGQNQPQHF; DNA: TGTGCCGGGCCGGGGCAAAATCAGCCCCAGCATTTT
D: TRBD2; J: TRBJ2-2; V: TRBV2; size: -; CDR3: CASSVTSGGAGELFF; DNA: TGTGCCAGCAGTGTAACTAGCGGGGGCGCCGGGGAGCTGTTTTTT
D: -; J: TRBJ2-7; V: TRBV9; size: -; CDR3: CASTLRRHEQYF; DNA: TGTGCCAGCACCTTGAGGCGGCACGAGCAGTACTTC
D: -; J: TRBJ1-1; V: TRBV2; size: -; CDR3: CASMDWEAFF; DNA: TGTGCCAGCATGGACTGGGAAGCTTTCTTT
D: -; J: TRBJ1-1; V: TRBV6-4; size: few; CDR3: CASSENKMNTEAFF; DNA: TGTGCCAGCAGTGAGAACAAAATGAACACTGAAGCTTTCTTT
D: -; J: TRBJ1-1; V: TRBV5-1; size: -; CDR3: CASRVAGESSEAFF; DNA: TGCGCCAGCAGAGTGGCGGGAGAATCGTCTGAAGCTTTCTTT
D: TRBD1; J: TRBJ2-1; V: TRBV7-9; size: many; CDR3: CASRRKLQGDEQFF; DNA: TGTGCCAGCAGACGAAAACTACAGGGGGATGAGCAGTTCTTC
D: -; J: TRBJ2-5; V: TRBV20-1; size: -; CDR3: CSASQEKTTGRIRETQYF; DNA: TGCAGTGCTAGTCAAGAGAAAACGACAGGGAGGATTCGAGAGACCCAGTACTTC
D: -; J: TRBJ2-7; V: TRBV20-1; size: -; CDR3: CSAYPELYEQYF; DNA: TGCAGTGCCTACCCAGAGCTGTACGAGCAGTACTTC
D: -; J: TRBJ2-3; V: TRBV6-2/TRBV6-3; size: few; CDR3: CASRQGTDTQYF; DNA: TGTGCCAGCAGGCAGGGGACAGATACGCAGTATTTT
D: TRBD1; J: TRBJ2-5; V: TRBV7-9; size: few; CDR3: CASSFWQGAGETQYF; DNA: TGTGCCAGCAGCTTCTGGCAGGGGGCAGGAGAGACCCAGTACTTC
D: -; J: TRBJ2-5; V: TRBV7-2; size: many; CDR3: CASSLIAVKETQYF; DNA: TGTGCCAGCAGCTTGATCGCCGTAAAAGAGACCCAGTACTTC
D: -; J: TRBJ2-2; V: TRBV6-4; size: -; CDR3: CASSPQGQTNTGELFF; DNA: TGTGCCAGCAGCCCCCAAGGGCAGACGAACACCGGGGAGCTGTTTTTT
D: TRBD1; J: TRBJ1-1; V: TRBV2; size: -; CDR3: CASIWTGNMNTEAFF; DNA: TGTGCCAGCATCTGGACAGGGAACATGAACACTGAAGCTTTCTTT
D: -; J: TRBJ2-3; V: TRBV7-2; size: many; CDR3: CASSLGRDTQYF; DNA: TGTGCCAGCAGCTTAGGACGGGATACGCAGTATTTT
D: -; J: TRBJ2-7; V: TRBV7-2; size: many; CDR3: CASSLGKDYEQYF; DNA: TGTGCCAGCAGCCTTGGGAAAGACTACGAGCAGTACTTC
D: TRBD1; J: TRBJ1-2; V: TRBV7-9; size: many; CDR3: CASSSVPTGRDGYTF; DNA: TGTGCCAGCAGCTCCGTTCCGACAGGGCGCGATGGCTACACCTTC
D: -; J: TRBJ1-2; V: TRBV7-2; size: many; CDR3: CASSFGTYGYTF; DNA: TGTGCCAGCAGCTTCGGGACCTATGGCTACACCTTC
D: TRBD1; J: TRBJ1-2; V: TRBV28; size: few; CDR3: CASSRPGQGSKGYTF; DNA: TGTGCCAGCAGTCGGCCGGGACAGGGTAGTAAGGGCTACACCTTC
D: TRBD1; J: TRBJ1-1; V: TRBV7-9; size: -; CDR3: CASSLRTGSDTEAFF; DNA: TGTGCCAGCAGCCTCAGGACAGGGTCTGACACTGAAGCTTTCTTT
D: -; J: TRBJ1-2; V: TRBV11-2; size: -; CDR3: CASSLADGYGYTF; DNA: TGTGCCAGCAGCTTAGCGGACGGCTATGGCTACACCTTC
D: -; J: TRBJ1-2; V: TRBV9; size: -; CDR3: CASTLNTRRYGYTF; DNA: TGTGCCAGCACTCTTAACACCCGCCGCTATGGCTACACCTTC
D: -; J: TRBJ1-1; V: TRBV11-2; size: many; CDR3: CASSYTPETEAFF; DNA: TGTGCCAGCAGCTACACCCCGGAGACTGAAGCTTTCTTT
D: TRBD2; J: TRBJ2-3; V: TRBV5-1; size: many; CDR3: CASSFLAGGRTDTQYF; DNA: TGCGCCAGCAGCTTTTTAGCGGGGGGTCGCACAGATACGCAGTATTTT
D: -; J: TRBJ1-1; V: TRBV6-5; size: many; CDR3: CASSSPGRRNTEAFF; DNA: TGTGCCAGCAGTTCCCCGGGACGCCGGAACACTGAAGCTTTCTTT
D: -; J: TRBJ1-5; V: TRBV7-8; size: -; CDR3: CASSLVTENQPQHF; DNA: TGTGCCAGCAGCTTAGTGACGGAGAATCAGCCCCAGCATTTT
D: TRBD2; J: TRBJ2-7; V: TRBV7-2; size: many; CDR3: CASSLGPSGGYEQYF; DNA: TGTGCCAGCAGCTTAGGACCCAGCGGGGGCTACGAGCAGTACTTC
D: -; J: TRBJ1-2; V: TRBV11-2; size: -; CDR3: CASRLRTGAKGYTF; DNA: TGTGCCAGCAGGCTAAGGACCGGCGCTAAGGGCTACACCTTC
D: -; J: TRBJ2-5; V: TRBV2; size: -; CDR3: CASSDVRRKETQYF; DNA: TGTGCCAGCAGTGATGTCAGGCGAAAGGAGACCCAGTACTTC
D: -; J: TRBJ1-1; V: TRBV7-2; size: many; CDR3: CASSRRVGLGANTEAFF; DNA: TGTGCCAGCAGCCGTCGAGTGGGGCTGGGGGCAAACACTGAAGCTTTCTTT
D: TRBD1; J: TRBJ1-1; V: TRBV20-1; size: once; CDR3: CSPTTGDTEAFF; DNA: TGCAGTCCGACTACAGGGGACACTGAAGCTTTCTTT
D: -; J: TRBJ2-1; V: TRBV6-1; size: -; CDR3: CASSETQSYNEQFF; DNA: TGTGCCAGCAGTGAAACGCAGAGCTACAATGAGCAGTTCTTC
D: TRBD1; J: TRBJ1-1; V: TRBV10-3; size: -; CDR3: CAISEGGGGYYTEAFF; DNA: TGTGCCATCAGTGAAGGGGGAGGGGGCTATTACACTGAAGCTTTCTTT
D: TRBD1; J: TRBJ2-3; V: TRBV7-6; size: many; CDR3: CASSLGVTRGLSTDTQYF; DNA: TGTGCCAGCAGCTTAGGAGTTACCAGGGGGCTTAGCACAGATACGCAGTATTTT
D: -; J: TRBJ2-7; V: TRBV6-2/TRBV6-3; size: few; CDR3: CASSYVGHTYEQYF; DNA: TGTGCCAGCAGTTATGTGGGACACACCTACGAGCAGTACTTC
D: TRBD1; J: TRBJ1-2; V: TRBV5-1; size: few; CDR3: CASSPRQGVAGYTF; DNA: TGCGCCAGCAGCCCCCGACAGGGTGTAGCTGGCTACACCTTC
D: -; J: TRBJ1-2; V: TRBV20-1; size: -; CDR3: CSARAGTQNMGGYTF; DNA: TGCAGTGCTAGAGCAGGTACCCAAAACATGGGAGGCTACACCTTC
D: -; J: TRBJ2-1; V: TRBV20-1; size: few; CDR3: CSAREREQFF; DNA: TGCAGTGCTAGGGAAAGGGAGCAGTTCTTC
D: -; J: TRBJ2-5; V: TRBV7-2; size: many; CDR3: CASSGRETQYF; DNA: TGTGCCAGCAGCGGTCGGGAGACCCAGTACTTC
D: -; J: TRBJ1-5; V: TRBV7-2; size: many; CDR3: CASSLGGGNQPQHF; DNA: TGTGCCAGCAGCTTAGGCGGAGGGAATCAGCCCCAGCATTTT
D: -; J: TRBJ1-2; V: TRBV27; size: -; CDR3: CASSTQAQDGYTF; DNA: TGTGCCAGCAGTACCCAGGCCCAGGATGGCTACACCTTC
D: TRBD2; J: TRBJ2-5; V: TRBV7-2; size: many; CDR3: CAILAGGQETQYF; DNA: TGTGCCATTCTAGCGGGGGGCCAAGAGACCCAGTACTTC